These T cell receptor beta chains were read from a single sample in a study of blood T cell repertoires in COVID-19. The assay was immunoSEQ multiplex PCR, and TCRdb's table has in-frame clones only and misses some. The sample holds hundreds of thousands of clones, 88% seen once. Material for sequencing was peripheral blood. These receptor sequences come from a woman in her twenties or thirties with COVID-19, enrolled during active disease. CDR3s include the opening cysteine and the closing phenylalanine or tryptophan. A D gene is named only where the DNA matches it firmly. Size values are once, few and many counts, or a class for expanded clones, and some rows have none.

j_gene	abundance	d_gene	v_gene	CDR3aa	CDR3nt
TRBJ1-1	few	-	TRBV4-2	CASSQDKTAEAFF	TGTGCCAGCAGCCAAGATAAGACAGCTGAAGCTTTCTTT
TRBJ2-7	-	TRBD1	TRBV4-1	CASSQVQGTGFSYEQYF	TGCGCCAGCAGCCAAGTCCAGGGGACAGGGTTTTCTTACGAGCAGTACTTC
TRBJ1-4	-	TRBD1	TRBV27	CASSYGTGAGKLFF	TGTGCCAGCAGTTACGGGACAGGGGCGGGAAAACTGTTTTTT
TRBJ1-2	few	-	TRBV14	CASSRQEGGYGYTF	TGTGCCAGCAGCCGACAGGAAGGGGGCTATGGCTACACCTTC
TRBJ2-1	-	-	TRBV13	CASSLGSGLNEQFF	TGTGCCAGCAGCTTAGGTAGCGGCCTCAATGAGCAGTTCTTC
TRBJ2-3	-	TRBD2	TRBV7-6	CASSPARGGADTQYF	TGTGCCAGCAGTCCCGCGCGGGGGGGAGCAGATACGCAGTATTTT
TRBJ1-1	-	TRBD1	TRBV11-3	CASSSDRGPSTEAFF	TGTGCCAGCAGCTCGGACAGGGGCCCGTCCACTGAAGCTTTCTTT
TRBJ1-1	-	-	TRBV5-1	CASSLGAISGNTEAFF	TGCGCCAGCAGCTTGGGGGCGATATCTGGGAACACTGAAGCTTTCTTT
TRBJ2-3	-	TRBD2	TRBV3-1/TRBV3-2	CASSLTSGGLYLVRDTQYF	TGTGCCAGCAGCCTCACTAGCGGGGGGCTCTACCTAGTTCGAGATACGCAGTATTTT
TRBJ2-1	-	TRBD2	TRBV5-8	CASSRTSGSLGYYNEQFF	TGTGCCAGCAGCCGGACTAGCGGGAGCCTAGGCTACTACAATGAGCAGTTCTTC
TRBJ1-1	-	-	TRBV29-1	CSVEVGGNTEAFF	TGCAGCGTTGAAGTCGGAGGTAACACTGAAGCTTTCTTT
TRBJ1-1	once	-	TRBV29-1	CSVRGVFTTEAFF	TGCAGCGTTCGGGGGGTATTTACCACTGAAGCTTTCTTT
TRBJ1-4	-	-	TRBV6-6	CASSDRDKTNEKLFF	TGTGCCAGCAGTGACCGGGACAAAACTAATGAAAAACTGTTTTTT
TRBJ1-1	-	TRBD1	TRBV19	CASEGTGGSSGWNTEAFF	TGTGCCAGCGAAGGGACAGGGGGATCTAGTGGTTGGAACACTGAAGCTTTCTTT
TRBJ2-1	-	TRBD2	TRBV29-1	CSVEVAGSSYNEQFF	TGCAGCGTTGAGGTAGCGGGTAGCTCCTACAATGAGCAGTTCTTC
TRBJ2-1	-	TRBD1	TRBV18	CASSPRDRDFNEQFF	TGTGCCAGCTCACCGAGGGACAGGGATTTCAATGAGCAGTTCTTC
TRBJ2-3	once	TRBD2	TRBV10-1	CASSEEGRGGADTQYF	TGCGCCAGCAGTGAGGAGGGGCGGGGGGGTGCAGATACGCAGTATTTT
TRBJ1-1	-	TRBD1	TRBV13	CASSWGQGASEAFF	TGTGCCAGCAGCTGGGGACAGGGGGCATCTGAAGCTTTCTTT
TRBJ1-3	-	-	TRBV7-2	CASSFETGSGNTIYF	TGTGCCAGCAGCTTCGAGACAGGCTCTGGAAACACCATATATTTT
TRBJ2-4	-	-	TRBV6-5	CASSPKNIQYF	TGTGCCAGCAGTCCAAAAAACATTCAGTACTTC
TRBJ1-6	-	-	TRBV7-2	CASSLGPGHNSPLHF	TGTGCCAGCAGCTTAGGGCCAGGGCATAATTCACCCCTCCACTTT
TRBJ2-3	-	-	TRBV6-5	CASTASLCQYF	TGTGCCAGCACCGCAAGCCTGTGTCAGTATTTT
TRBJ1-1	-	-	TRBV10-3	CAISAIDSGRGRETEAFF	TGTGCCATCAGTGCAATTGACAGCGGGCGCGGACGGGAGACTGAAGCTTTCTTT
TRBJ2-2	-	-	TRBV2	CASSEAEVVSAGELFF	TGTGCCAGCAGTGAAGCGGAGGTTGTCAGCGCCGGGGAGCTGTTTTTT
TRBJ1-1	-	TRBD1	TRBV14	CASSLRQGGTEAFF	TGTGCCAGCAGCCTCCGACAGGGCGGTACTGAAGCTTTCTTT
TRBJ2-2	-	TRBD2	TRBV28	CASSPVLAGALTGELFF	TGTGCCAGCAGTCCCGTCCTAGCGGGGGCGCTCACCGGGGAGCTGTTTTTT